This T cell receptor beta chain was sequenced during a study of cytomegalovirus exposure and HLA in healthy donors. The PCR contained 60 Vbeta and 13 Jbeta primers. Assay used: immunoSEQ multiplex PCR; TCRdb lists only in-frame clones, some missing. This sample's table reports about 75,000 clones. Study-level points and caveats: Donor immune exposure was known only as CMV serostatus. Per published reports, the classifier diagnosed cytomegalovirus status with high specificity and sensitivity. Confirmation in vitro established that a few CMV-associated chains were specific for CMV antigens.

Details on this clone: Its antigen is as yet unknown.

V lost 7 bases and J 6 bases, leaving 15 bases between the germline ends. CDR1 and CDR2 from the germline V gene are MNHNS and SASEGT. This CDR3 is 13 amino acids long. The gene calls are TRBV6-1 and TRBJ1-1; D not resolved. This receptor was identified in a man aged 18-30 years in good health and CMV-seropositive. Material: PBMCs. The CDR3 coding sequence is TGTGCCAGCACCTACGTCGGTGGGCCTGAAGCTTTCTTT. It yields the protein CASTYVGGPEAFF.